The 17 T cell receptor beta chains given below trace back to one sample, sequenced in a study of tumor and adjacent non-tumor tissue in lung cancer. No cell sorting was done before RNA was extracted from the tissue. A modified ARM-PCR protocol with three rounds of nested PCR amplified TCRbeta. TCRdb itself ran the multiplex PCR reads through MiXCR, one entry per CDR3 protein. The sample has over 110,000 distinct CDR3 sequences; around 60% are singletons. Material: lung tumor tissue. Receptor source: a man between 60 and 70 years old with small cell lung cancer.

Concerning this clonotype: This may come from a read error, since a much larger clone is one base off. J is TRBJ2-1 and V is TRBV6-1; 8 nucleotides line up with TRBD1. This CDR3 has 18 residues. Germline lookup yields CDR1 MNHNS and CDR2 SASEGT. CDR3 sequence reads: CASSEAPQGQALYDEQFF. The DNA of the CDR3 is TGTGCCAGCAGTGAAGCGCCCCAGGGACAGGCCCTCTACGATGAGCAGTTCTTC.

Points on this clonotype: At one boundary the junction diverges from the germline segment, which might be a read error. This chain joins TRBV11-1 and TRBJ2-2, with TRBD1 matching 8 bases. The CDR3 runs 16 residues. Looked up from germline, CDR1 is SGHAT and CDR2 is FQDESV (reference sequence). The CDR3 region is CTSSSPDRVDTGELFF. For the CDR3, the DNA is TGTACCAGCAGCTCCCCGGACAGGGTAGACACAGGGGAGCTGTTTTTC.

This clonotype was picked up one time. The CDR3 does not close with the conserved phenylalanine or tryptophan, likely indicating a read error. The V call is TRBV6-6, the J call TRBJ2-6; D is unresolved. This CDR3 is built from 14 residues. Trimming cost V 4 bases and J 1 base, with 5 bases left between them. Germline V gives CDR1 MNHNY, CDR2 SVGAGI (reference sequence). The CDR3 nucleotides are TGTGCCAGCAGTTTAGCTTCTGGGGCCAACGTCCTGACTTTA. Translated: CASSLASGANVLTL.

V is TRBV12-3 or TRBV12-4 and J is TRBJ2-4; TRBD2 matches at 8 bases. The CDR3 contains 17 residues. The J segment lost 3 bases and the V segment lost 7 bases, leaving 14 bases of the junction unmatched. This CDR3 is CASIKGQPGLGKNIQYF. CDR3 DNA sequence: TGTGCCAGCATTAAAGGACAGCCGGGACTAGGCAAAAACATTCAGTACTTC.

The chain links TRBV20-1 to TRBJ1-2; D not certain. The CDR3 spans 13 residues. The V end was cut by 6 bases, the J end by 6 bases, with 17 bases between. CDR1 is DFQATT, CDR2 SNEGSKA, per germline (reference sequence). The CDR3 sequence: CSAGSGKRHGYTF. In nucleotides, the CDR3 is TGCAGTGCGGGGTCGGGAAAGAGGCATGGCTACACCTTC.

J is TRBJ2-3 and V is TRBV7-6; 9 bases agree with TRBD1. V shed 5 bases and J 4 bases; nucleotides not matched to a gene: 7. CDR1 is SGHVS, CDR2 FNYEAQ, per germline. The CDR3 extends over 15 amino acids. CDR3 coding DNA: TGTGCCAGCAGCCCCGGGACAGGGTTTGCAGATACGCAGTATTTT. It encodes CASSPGTGFADTQYF.

The count of this clonotype is one. An end of the junction differs from the germline gene, which may be a read error. The rearrangement uses TRBV6-5 and TRBJ2-5; the D gene is possibly TRBD1 (6 bases). The CDR3 runs 14 residues. The germline V gene encodes CDR1 MNHEY and CDR2 SVGAGI. The CDR3 spells CASSSQGTQETLYF. DNA of the CDR3: TGTGCAAGCAGTTCTCAGGGGACCCAAGAGACCCTGTACTTC.

V gene TRBV20-1 combines with J gene TRBJ2-7; a weak D match, TRBD2 (6 bases). Germline CDR1 is DFQATT and CDR2 is SNEGSKA (reference sequence). The V gene lost 7 bases and the J gene lost 0 bases, with 13 bases spanning the gap. The CDR3 sequence is 13 residues long. CDR3 coding DNA: TGCAGTGTTAGCCCCGGGAGCTCCTACGAGCAGTACTTC. Amino acids: CSVSPGSSYEQYF.

The chain carries TRBV5-1 and TRBJ2-5; TRBD2 might be the D (6 bases). The germline gives CDR1 SGHRS, CDR2 YFSETQ. This CDR3 has 15 amino acids. V lost 1 base to trimming and J lost 5 bases, with 15 bases between them. The CDR3 sequence: CASSLTGAAWETQYF. The CDR3 region has the DNA TGCGCCAGCAGCTTGACGGGAGCGGCATGGGAGACCCAGTACTTC.

With respect to this clonotype: The CDR3 does not close with the conserved phenylalanine or tryptophan, likely indicating a read error. The chain joins TRBV13 to TRBJ1-1; the D is unclear. The CDR3 is made up of 13 amino acids. Germline-derived CDR1 and CDR2 are PRHDT and FYEKMQ (reference sequence). V was pared by 5 bases and J by 5 bases, with 12 bases between. The CDR3 sequence is CASSHRVKTEAFY. In nucleotides, the CDR3 is TGTGCCAGCAGCCATAGAGTTAAGACTGAAGCTTTCTAT.

In regard to this clonotype: Mismatch with germline at one junction end may stem from a read error. The V and J genes are TRBV20-1 and TRBJ1-5, with unresolved D. CDR1 and CDR2 from the germline V gene are DFQATT and SNEGSKA (reference sequence). The CDR3 length is 13 residues. CDR3 in DNA: TGCAGTGCCAGAGACCGAATGGATCAGCCCCAGCATTTT. This gives the protein CSARDRMDQPQHF.

Comment on this clonotype: Germline and junction disagree at one end, which may indicate a read error. V usage is TRBV20-1 and J usage is TRBJ2-5, with 9 bases fitting TRBD2. The CDR3 consists of 13 residues. The V gene's germline CDR1 is DFQATT and CDR2 SNEGSKA (reference sequence). The CDR3 is CSGTGTSFETQYF. In DNA, the CDR3 is TGCAGTGGTACCGGGACTAGCTTTGAGACTCAGTACTTC.

For this clonotype: Sequence at one end of the junction differs from germline and may be a read error. The chain combines TRBV11-2 with TRBJ1-3, with D uncertain. Germline V gene sequence: CDR1 SGHAT, CDR2 FQNNGV. This CDR3 spans 15 amino acids. The CDR3 protein is CARSPRAQPGNTVYF. CDR3 in DNA: TGTGCCAGGAGCCCCCGGGCCCAGCCGGGAAACACCGTATATTTT. Looking up the rest from reference TRBV11-2 and TRBJ1-3 gives the full variable domain: EAGVAQSPRYKIIEKRQSVAFWCNPISGHATLYWYQQILGQGPKLLIQFQNNGVVDDSQLPKDRFSAERLKGVDSTLKIQPAKLEDSAVYLCARSPRAQPGNTVYFGEGSWLTVV.

The chain links TRBV11-2 to TRBJ2-5; 7 bases are a match to TRBD1. The length of the CDR3 is 16 residues. The V gene end was trimmed by 5 bases and the J gene end by 2 bases; junction bases not matched to a gene: 11. Germline loops: CDR1 SGHAT, CDR2 FQNNGV. The CDR3 nucleotides read TGTGCCAGCAGCCCCGGGACAGTGTGGGGTCAAGAGACCCAGTACTTC. Amino acids: CASSPGTVWGQETQYF.

CDR3 bases: TGTGCCTGGAGTGTCCGAGTGGTGCGCGGGAGCCCCTACAATGAGCAGTTCTTC. Translation gives CAWSVRVVRGSPYNEQFF. The J gene is TRBJ2-1, the V gene TRBV30, with 7 positions matching TRBD2. Germline V gives CDR1 GTSNPN, CDR2 SVGIG (reference sequence). The CDR3 extends over 18 amino acids. V gave up 0 bases and J gave up 2 bases; unmatched junction bases: 13.

As for this clonotype: A much larger clone differs by one base, so this may be a read error. The chain has TRBV10-2 and TRBJ2-4; no definite D call. V gave up 6 bases and J gave up 6 bases, with 12 bases separating them. The CDR3 runs to 13 residues. The V gene's germline CDR1 is WSHSY and CDR2 SAAADI. CDR3 in amino acids: CASSRYGRNIQYF. CDR3 coding DNA: TGCGCCAGCAGCCGGTACGGAAGAAACATTCAGTACTTC.

Note on this clonotype: Germline and junction disagree at one end, which may indicate a read error. V usage is TRBV28 and J usage is TRBJ2-7, with 7 nucleotides matching TRBD2. This CDR3 has 14 amino acids. The germline V gene encodes CDR1 MDHEN and CDR2 SYDVKM. DNA of the CDR3: TGTGTCAGCAGTTTAGGTGGGAGGGCCTGCGAGCAGTACTTC. Translation gives CVSSLGGRACEQYF.